The next 27 T cell receptor beta chains were all read from a single sample in a study of Ad26.COV2.S vaccination and SARS-CoV-2 variants. Assay used: immunoSEQ multiplex PCR; TCRdb lists only in-frame clones, some missing. The repertoire has 150,000 to 200,000 clones, around 88% of them found once; the top ten carry 4.5% to 7.5%. The sequenced sample was peripheral blood, obtained after recovery from COVID-19. The source is a human donor who had recovered from COVID-19.

V usage is TRBV30 and J usage is TRBJ2-1, with a tentative D call TRBD1 (6 bases). V dropped 2 bases and J dropped 6 bases, with 11 bases sitting between them. The CDR3 covers 13 residues. CDR1 is GTSNPN, CDR2 SVGIG, per germline (reference sequence). In DNA, the CDR3 is TGTGCCTGGAGTCCAAACAGGGCCAATGAGCAGTTCTTC. Amino acids: CAWSPNRANEQFF.

This chain connects TRBV5-1 to TRBJ1-1, with D possibly TRBD1 on 6 matching bases. CDR1 is SGHRS and CDR2 is YFSETQ in the germline V gene. CDR3 length equals 17 residues. Trimming stripped 0 bases from V and 0 bases from J, with 15 bases between. In DNA form, the CDR3 reads TGCGCCAGCAGCTTGGTAGGGGTGGGGGCTATGAACACTGAAGCTTTCTTT. Protein: CASSLVGVGAMNTEAFF.

The chain combines TRBV19 with TRBJ2-7, with D perhaps TRBD1 (5 bases). The CDR3 length is 13 residues. Per the germline V gene, CDR1 is LNHDA and CDR2 is SQIVND (reference sequence). V lost 3 bases and J lost 5, with 11 bases in between. The CDR3 nucleotides read TGTGCCAGTAGTATGAAGGGGTACGACGAGCAGTACTTC. It is translated as CASSMKGYDEQYF.

V gene TRBV27 combines with J gene TRBJ2-2; 8 nucleotides agree with TRBD2. CDR1 and CDR2 (germline): MNHEY, SMNVEV (reference sequence). J was trimmed by 4 bases and V by 3 bases; bases with no gene match: 10. This CDR3 contains 17 residues. The CDR3 coding sequence is TGTGCCAGCAGTTTTAGCAGCGGGAGTTGGGGCACCGGGGAGCTGTTTTTT. This translates into CASSFSSGSWGTGELFF.

The rearrangement uses TRBV7-3 and TRBJ2-1; TRBD1 agrees at 7 bases. Germline-derived CDR1 and CDR2 are SGHTA and FQGTGA. The CDR3 runs 17 residues. After removal of 5 bases from V and 5 bases from J, the junction contained 15 bases not matched to a gene. The CDR3 DNA reads TGTGCCAGCAGCCGGGGAATGACAGGGTCATCGGACAATGAGCAGTTCTTC. Translated: CASSRGMTGSSDNEQFF.

The J gene is TRBJ2-3, the V gene TRBV7-9; D is perhaps TRBD2 (6 bases). CDR1 is SEHNR and CDR2 is FQNEAQ in the germline V gene (reference sequence). CDR3 length: 15 amino acids. The V and J ends lost 6 bases and 5 bases respectively, with 18 bases between them. The DNA of the CDR3 is TGTGCCAGCAGTCCTCCGGGACTGGCGCGAGATACGCAGTATTTT. Its translation is CASSPPGLARDTQYF.

V is TRBV18 and J is TRBJ1-1, with unresolved D. The V gene's germline CDR1 is KGHSH and CDR2 LQKENI. Trimming stripped 3 bases from V and 3 bases from J, with 8 bases between. The CDR3 is made up of 13 amino acids. The CDR3 sequence: CASSPGRHTEAFF. CDR3 DNA: TGTGCCAGCTCACCTGGCCGACACACTGAAGCTTTCTTT.

J is TRBJ1-1 and V is TRBV2; D call uncertain. Germline CDR1 SNHLY, CDR2 FYNNEI. V gave up 7 bases and J gave up 6 bases, with 12 bases separating them. The CDR3 is 12 amino acids. CDR3 coding DNA: TGTGCCAGCAAGTATCAGAGGCCTGAAGCTTTCTTT. Translated: CASKYQRPEAFF.

CDR3 coding DNA: TGTGCCAGCAGCGGATCAGGGAGGTTGGGCACTGAAGCTTTCTTT. Its protein is CASSGSGRLGTEAFF. V usage is TRBV9 and J usage is TRBJ1-1, with D possibly TRBD1 on 5 matching bases. Germline V CDR1 and CDR2: SGDLS, YYNGEE. V was trimmed by 3 bases and J by 4 bases, leaving 16 bases between them. CDR3 length: 15 amino acids.

V gene TRBV30 combines with J gene TRBJ1-4; D may be TRBD1 (6 bases). Looked up from germline, CDR1 is GTSNPN and CDR2 is SVGIG (reference sequence). V was shortened by 0 bases and J by 8 bases, with 16 bases between the two germline ends. The CDR3 totals 15 residues. Written as DNA, the CDR3 is TGTGCCTGGAGTGTACTGGGGGGGACAATCGAAAAACTGTTTTTT. It specifies CAWSVLGGTIEKLFF.

V gene TRBV20-1 combines with J gene TRBJ1-5, with TRBD1 matching 7 bases. The V segment lost 3 bases and the J segment 6 bases; nucleotides outside the gene matches: 8. This CDR3 contains 14 residues. Germline V gene lookup returns CDR1 DFQATT and CDR2 SNEGSKA (reference sequence). CDR3: CSASDPRGSQPQHF. The CDR3 nucleotides read TGCAGTGCTAGTGACCCCAGGGGGAGTCAGCCCCAGCATTTT.

This clone was observed a single time. The V gene is TRBV3-1 (or the pseudogene TRBV3-2), the J gene TRBJ2-5; TRBD2 agrees at 8 bases. V was clipped by 1 base and J by 3 bases; unmatched bases: 4. Germline CDR1 and CDR2: LGHDT and YNNKEL (reference sequence). The CDR3 is 15 residues long. CDR3 nucleotide sequence: TGTGCCAGCAGCCAAGTTGCGCGGGGGGAAGAGACCCAGTACTTC. Translated, it gives CASSQVARGEETQYF.

The chain is built from TRBV30 and TRBJ1-2; no reliable D call. The V end lost 0 bases, the J end lost 0 bases, and 11 bases lay between the germline ends. CDR3 size: 15 residues. Looked up from germline, CDR1 is GTSNPN and CDR2 is SVGIG (reference sequence). Here the CDR3 DNA reads TGTGCCTGGAGTGTACTGTCAGTAGCTAACTATGGCTACACCTTC. Its translation: CAWSVLSVANYGYTF.

V is TRBV5-1 and J is TRBJ1-1, with a weak D call TRBD1 (5 bases). Looked up from germline, CDR1 is SGHRS and CDR2 is YFSETQ. The CDR3 spans 13 residues. Trimming removed 2 bases from V and 2 bases from J, with 7 bases in between. The CDR3 coding sequence is TGCGCCAGCAGCTTTCAGGGCAACACTGAAGCTTTCTTT. This sequence encodes CASSFQGNTEAFF. The full variable domain, rest sourced from reference TRBV5-1 and TRBJ1-1, is KAGVTQTPRYLIKTRGQQVTLSCSPISGHRSVSWYQQTPGQGLQFLFEYFSETQRNKGNFPGRFSGRQFSNSRSEMNVSTLELGDSALYLCASSFQGNTEAFFGQGTRLTVV.

V and J are TRBV18 and TRBJ2-2; TRBD2 aligns across 12 bases. The CDR3 loop spans 17 amino acids. J lost 4 bases, V lost 5 bases, and 8 bases had no gene match. CDR1 is KGHSH, CDR2 LQKENI, per germline. The CDR3 sequence is CASSTRLAGALTGELFF. In DNA, the CDR3 is TGTGCCAGCTCAACTAGACTAGCGGGGGCCCTCACCGGGGAGCTGTTTTTT. The complete variable domain, with remaining parts taken from reference TRBV18 and TRBJ2-2, reads NAGVMQNPRHLVRRRGQEARLRCSPMKGHSHVYWYRQLPEEGLKFMVYLQKENIIDESGMPKERFSAEFPKEGPSILRIQQVVRGDSAAYFCASSTRLAGALTGELFFGEGSRLTVL.

The chain couples TRBV14 to TRBJ2-7; D possibly uses TRBD1 or TRBD2 (5 bases each). V lost 0 bases, J lost 7 bases, and 13 bases lay in between. This CDR3 region has 14 residues. The germline CDR1 and CDR2 sequences are SGHDN and FVKESK. CDR3 in DNA: TGTGCCAGCAGCCAAGATATGGGAGCAGGGGAGCAGTACTTC. Protein sequence: CASSQDMGAGEQYF.

The chain carries TRBV19 and TRBJ1-5, with D perhaps matching TRBD1 (5 bases). The CDR3 consists of 16 residues. CDR1 is LNHDA, CDR2 SQIVND, per germline (reference sequence). Trimming stripped 6 bases from V and 9 bases from J, with 24 bases between. Written as DNA, the CDR3 is TGTGCCAGTAGCGCCTCGGGGCCAGGAGGAAGGAGGCCCCAGCATTTT. Protein: CASSASGPGGRRPQHF.

V and J are TRBV4-1 and TRBJ1-1; 8 bases align to TRBD1. The CDR3 is 17 amino acids. The germline gives CDR1 MGHRA, CDR2 YSYEKL. Losses at the gene ends were 1 base for V and 1 base for J; bases not matched to a gene: 8. CDR3: CASSQGQGRAPNTEAFF. The CDR3 nucleotides are TGCGCCAGCAGCCAAGGACAGGGGAGGGCCCCGAACACTGAAGCTTTCTTT.

The J gene is TRBJ1-3, the V gene TRBV6-5; tentatively, D is TRBD1 (5 bases). The CDR3 is 14 residues long. Deletions cut 10 bases from V and 2 bases from J, with 15 bases between. Germline V CDR1 and CDR2: MNHEY, SVGAGI. The CDR3 region has the DNA TGTGCCACTTCTTCAGGGATCGCTGGAAACACCATATATTTT. Encoded protein: CATSSGIAGNTIYF.

The table lists this clone with a few counts. Other DNA sequences in this specimen translate into the identical CDR3. This rearrangement joins TRBV14 to TRBJ2-5; TRBD1 matches 7 bases. After removal of 4 bases from V and 4 bases from J, the junction contained 3 bases not matched to a gene. The germline CDR1 and CDR2 sequences are SGHDN and FVKESK. CDR3 length equals 13 residues. CDR3 DNA: TGTGCCAGCAGCCTAGGGACAGTAGAGACCCAGTACTTC. This encodes CASSLGTVETQYF. The full variable domain, completed using reference TRBV14 and TRBJ2-5, is EAGVTQFPSHSVIEKGQTVTLRCDPISGHDNLYWYRRVMGKEIKFLLHFVKESKQDESGMPNNRFLAERTGGTYSTLKVQPAELEDSGVYFCASSLGTVETQYFGPGTRLLVL.

CDR3 loop: CATQGQGADRSYGYTF. CDR3 coding DNA: TGTGCCACCCAAGGACAGGGGGCTGATAGGAGCTATGGCTACACCTTC. V is TRBV5-8 and J is TRBJ1-2; 11 nucleotides align to TRBD1. Germline V gene sequence: CDR1 SGHTS, CDR2 YDEGEE. Trimming took 9 bases from V and 4 from J; bases not matched to a gene: 14. The CDR3 is made up of 16 amino acids.

CDR3 DNA: TGTGCCATCACTTCCCAGGGAGGCAGGGGGCATCGGGGTGAAGCTTTCTTT. Translated: CAITSQGGRGHRGEAFF. This chain joins TRBV10-3 and TRBJ1-1; 8 nucleotides align to TRBD1. Germline CDR1 reads ENHRY; CDR2 reads SYGVKD. CDR3 length equals 17 residues. V trimming: 7 bases; J trimming: 7 bases; junction bases outside the gene matches: 20.

V and J are TRBV4-1 and TRBJ1-2, with 10 positions matching TRBD1. This CDR3 has 17 amino acids. Looked up from germline, CDR1 is MGHRA and CDR2 is YSYEKL. Unmatched junction bases numbered 12, after V lost 4 bases and J lost 4 bases. In nucleotides, the CDR3 is TGCGCCAGCAGCCCCGAGGGGACAGGGGATAGCTTCTATGGCTACACCTTC. It is translated as CASSPEGTGDSFYGYTF.

The genes are TRBV9 and TRBJ2-5, with 7 bases fitting TRBD1. Losses at the gene ends were 4 bases for V and 5 bases for J; bases not matched to a gene: 8. The germline V gene encodes CDR1 SGDLS and CDR2 YYNGEE. This CDR3 has 14 residues. CDR3 protein: CASSTRQGVETQYF. The CDR3 DNA sequence: TGTGCCAGCAGCACCCGACAGGGAGTGGAGACCCAGTACTTC.

For this clone: This CDR3 is also generated by other DNA sequences in the sample. J is TRBJ1-5 and V is TRBV27; tentative D call: TRBD1 (6 bases). Germline CDR1 MNHEY, CDR2 SMNVEV (reference sequence). V dropped 3 bases and J dropped 7 bases, with 13 bases sitting between them. The CDR3 totals 14 residues. The CDR3 reads CASSLTGGGQPQHF. CDR3 coding DNA: TGTGCCAGCAGTTTGACAGGTGGAGGCCAGCCCCAGCATTTT.

The chain combines TRBV5-1 with TRBJ2-1; 14 nucleotides match TRBD2. The CDR3 totals 17 residues. Germline V gives CDR1 SGHRS, CDR2 YFSETQ. With 1 base clipped from V and 8 bases from J, the junction kept 8 bases outside the gene matches. The CDR3 sequence: CASSLYTGTSGSHEQFF. CDR3 nucleotide sequence: TGCGCCAGCAGCTTGTATACCGGGACTAGCGGGAGTCATGAGCAGTTCTTC.

The chain employs TRBV6-6 and TRBJ1-1; a weak D match, TRBD1 (6 bases). CDR3 length: 13 amino acids. V shed 0 bases and J shed 10 bases, with 12 bases lying between them. Per germline, CDR1 MNHNY and CDR2 SVGAGI (reference sequence). The CDR3 reads CASSYSPGGLAFF. CDR3 bases: TGTGCCAGCAGTTACTCCCCGGGGGGGCTAGCTTTCTTT.